These 32 T cell receptor beta chains were sequenced from one sample in a study of T-cell memory formation after mild COVID-19. One entry per CDR3 protein, called by TCRdb with MiXCR from the 5' RACE reads. The table lists approximately 570,000 distinct CDR3 sequences, roughly 17% of them singletons, with approximately 12% in the top ten. Sequenced: PBMCs or a T cell subset sorted from them (not recorded which). These TCRs come from an adult woman who had mild COVID-19 (a few samples of this study predate the infection). Cell type and time point are not known.

This clonotype was observed many times. V gene TRBV15 combines with J gene TRBJ2-7; D gene uncertain. The CDR3 length is 12 residues. With 3 bases removed from V and 7 bases from J, the gap between germline ends came to 10 bases. Germline CDR1 is LNHNV and CDR2 is YYDKDF (reference sequence). CDR3 sequence reads: CATSSDRKEQYF. CDR3 DNA sequence: TGTGCCACCAGCAGTGACCGGAAGGAGCAGTACTTC.

This clonotype has only a few counts. The V and J genes are TRBV10-3 and TRBJ1-1, with D perhaps matching TRBD1 (5 bases). V was pared by 4 bases and J by 0 bases, with 9 bases between. Germline values: CDR1 ENHRY, CDR2 SYGVKD. The CDR3 has 14 residues. The CDR3 DNA sequence: TGTGCCATCAGTGTACAGGCCATGAACACTGAAGCTTTCTTT. Protein sequence: CAISVQAMNTEAFF.

The chain is built from TRBV7-2 and TRBJ2-2, with TRBD2 matching 7 bases. Germline assignment: CDR1 SGHTA and CDR2 FQGNSA. V shed 4 bases, J shed 3 bases, and the junction held 8 bases outside the gene matches. The CDR3 length is 16 residues. Here the CDR3 reads CASSSNRRGYTGELFF. In nucleotides, the CDR3 is TGTGCCAGCAGCTCGAATCGGCGGGGGTACACCGGGGAGCTGTTTTTT.

This clonotype has a handful of counts. The V call is TRBV29-1, the J call TRBJ1-5; possible D gene TRBD1, 5 bases. CDR1 is SQVTM and CDR2 is ANQGSEA in the germline V gene. This CDR3 is built from 14 residues. The V end lost 1 base, the J end lost 3 bases, and 10 bases lay between the germline ends. In nucleotides, the CDR3 is TGCAGCGTTGAAGTGGAGGGGTACAATCAGCCCCAGCATTTT. It specifies CSVEVEGYNQPQHF.

This sequence joins TRBV11-2 and TRBJ2-3; no clear D. Per the germline V gene, CDR1 is SGHAT and CDR2 is FQNNGV. This CDR3 comprises 12 residues. V lost 4 bases, J lost 8 bases, and 10 bases lay in between. In DNA, the CDR3 is TGTGCCAGCAGCTCTCCGGTCGGTACGCAGTATTTT. It codes for CASSSPVGTQYF.

This clonotype was seen more than once but under ten times. J is TRBJ1-5 and V is TRBV9; D remains ambiguous. This CDR3 has 17 residues. The V and J ends lost 3 bases and 7 bases respectively, with 23 bases between them. Germline V gene lookup returns CDR1 SGDLS and CDR2 YYNGEE. CDR3 nucleotides: TGTGCCAGCAGCGCGTCGGACCGGCCTTCAACCAGCCAGCCCCAGCATTTT. This encodes CASSASDRPSTSQPQHF.

This rearrangement joins TRBV21-1 to TRBJ2-7; no DNA check was done on the table's D call, TRBD1. TRBV21-1 is described as a pseudogene. The CDR3 runs 15 residues. The CDR3 DNA follows: TGTGCCAGCAGCAAAAGGGGAAGAGGGATCTACGAGCAGTACTTC. Translated, it gives CASSKRGRGIYEQYF.

The chain is built from TRBV2 and TRBJ2-1; D is possibly TRBD2 (7 bases). V shed 2 bases and J shed 5 bases, with 13 bases lying between them. CDR1 SNHLY and CDR2 FYNNEI come from the germline V gene. The CDR3 length is 15 residues. The CDR3 DNA reads TGTGCCAGCAGTGAATGGGGGGGCGCGAACAATGAGCAGTTCTTC. Its translation: CASSEWGGANNEQFF. Using reference TRBV2 and TRBJ2-1 for the parts outside the CDR3, the full variable domain is EPEVTQTPSHQVTQMGQEVILRCVPISNHLYFYWYRQILGQKVEFLVSFYNNEISEKSEIFDDQFSVERPDGSNFTLKIRSTKLEDSAMYFCASSEWGGANNEQFFGPGTRLTVL.

The genes are TRBV4-1 and TRBJ2-5, with 7 nucleotides matching TRBD1. The V gene end was trimmed by 2 bases and the J gene end by 2 bases; junction bases not matched to a gene: 5. CDR3 length: 15 residues. Germline CDR1 is MGHRA and CDR2 is YSYEKL. This CDR3 is CASSQLDRLQETQYF. DNA of the CDR3: TGCGCCAGCAGCCAATTGGACAGGCTGCAAGAGACCCAGTACTTC.

The chain has TRBV12-3 or TRBV12-4 and TRBJ2-5, with 16 bases fitting TRBD2. The J segment lost 2 bases and the V segment lost 3 bases, leaving 6 bases of the junction unmatched. This CDR3 has 18 residues. CDR3 bases: TGTGCCAGCAGTTTGGGGGGACTAGCGGGAGGGTCACAAGAGACCCAGTACTTC. Translating it yields CASSLGGLAGGSQETQYF.

This clonotype was found a few times. The V and J genes are TRBV29-1 and TRBJ2-7, with D unresolved. CDR3 length equals 12 residues. V was shortened by 1 base and J by 5 bases, with 9 bases between the two germline ends. Germline CDR1 SQVTM, CDR2 ANQGSEA. CDR3 in amino acids: CSVEARQDEQYF. The CDR3 nucleotides read TGCAGCGTTGAAGCCCGGCAGGACGAGCAGTACTTC.

This chain links TRBV27 with TRBJ2-7; 7 nucleotides align to TRBD1. This CDR3 is 14 amino acids long. The germline V gene encodes CDR1 MNHEY and CDR2 SMNVEV (reference sequence). V lost 0 bases to trimming and J lost 6 bases; unmatched junction nucleotides: 5. The CDR3 is CASSLSPSGGEQYF. The DNA of the CDR3 is TGTGCCAGCAGTTTATCGCCCTCAGGGGGCGAGCAGTACTTC.

The chain uses TRBV6-1 and TRBJ1-1; D is possibly TRBD1 (5 bases). The CDR3 is made up of 15 amino acids. The germline V gene has CDR1 MNHNS and CDR2 SASEGT. V shed 2 bases and J shed 0 bases, with 10 bases lying between them. The DNA of the CDR3 is TGTGCCAGCAGTGAAAAAAGGGGCGTGAACACTGAAGCTTTCTTT. It is translated as CASSEKRGVNTEAFF.

The genes are TRBV20-1 and TRBJ2-7; 9 bases fit TRBD2. The junction had 7 bases not matched to a gene; V was cut back by 6 bases and J by 1 base. Germline V CDR1 and CDR2: DFQATT, SNEGSKA (reference sequence). The CDR3 spans 14 residues. CDR3 sequence: CSADSGGISYEQYF. CDR3 coding DNA: TGCAGTGCCGACAGCGGGGGGATATCCTACGAGCAGTACTTC.

This chain joins TRBV24-1 and TRBJ1-5, with 9 bases fitting TRBD1. With V trimmed by 3 bases and J by 2 bases, 7 bases remained unmatched. CDR1 and CDR2 from the germline V gene are KGHDR and SFDVKD. The CDR3 is 17 residues long. The CDR3 reads CATSDTRTGVRNQPQHF. The DNA of the CDR3 is TGTGCCACCAGTGATACGAGGACAGGGGTGCGCAATCAGCCCCAGCATTTT.

A few counts support this clonotype. The chain uses TRBV5-1 and TRBJ1-5; D may be TRBD1 (5 bases). The CDR3 runs 14 residues. Trimming left V 0 bases short and J 3 bases short, with 7 bases between. Germline CDR1 SGHRS, CDR2 YFSETQ. In DNA, the CDR3 is TGCGCCAGCAGCTTGGGGACACCCAATCAGCCCCAGCATTTT. It encodes CASSLGTPNQPQHF.

The chain joins TRBV5-4 to TRBJ2-6; D unresolved. Looked up from germline, CDR1 is SGHNT and CDR2 is YYREEE (reference sequence). Trimming shortened V by 1 base and J by 0 bases, and 8 bases separated the two germline ends. The CDR3 totals 16 residues. CDR3 bases: TGTGCCAGCAGCTTGCCGGCCCGCTCTGGGGCCAACGTCCTGACTTTC. It encodes CASSLPARSGANVLTF.

A few counts support this clonotype. The chain employs TRBV12-3 or TRBV12-4 and TRBJ1-1; D perhaps matches TRBD1 (5 bases). The length of the CDR3 is 11 residues. V was pared by 4 bases and J by 12 bases, with 12 bases between. Written as DNA, the CDR3 is TGTGCCAGCAGTTCAGGGTTTAAAACTTTCTTT. Translating it yields CASSSGFKTFF.

This clonotype came up a few times. The gene calls are TRBV7-2 and TRBJ2-1, with 10 positions matching TRBD1. The CDR3 contains 19 residues. V was pared by 3 bases and J by 3 bases, with 14 bases of the junction left unmatched. Germline CDR1 is SGHTA and CDR2 is FQGNSA. CDR3 protein: CASSFPRTGGIAGYNEQFF. The CDR3 DNA is TGTGCCAGCAGCTTCCCAAGGACAGGGGGTATAGCGGGCTACAATGAGCAGTTCTTC.

This clonotype was found a few times. The rearrangement uses TRBV5-1 and TRBJ2-3; D gene uncertain. V shed 0 bases and J shed 3 bases, with 8 bases lying between them. Germline CDR1 SGHRS, CDR2 YFSETQ. The CDR3 runs to 14 residues. The CDR3 sequence is CASSLGVVTDTQYF. As DNA, the CDR3 is TGCGCCAGCAGCTTGGGGGTAGTGACAGATACGCAGTATTTT.

This clonotype was seen more than once but under ten times. The chain carries TRBV20-1 and TRBJ2-2; 13 bases are a match to TRBD2. CDR1 is DFQATT and CDR2 is SNEGSKA in the germline V gene (reference sequence). Losses at the gene ends were 6 bases for V and 4 bases for J; bases not matched to a gene: 5. The CDR3 runs 15 residues. The CDR3 protein is CSARTSGSGTGELFF. The CDR3 DNA follows: TGCAGTGCCCGGACTAGCGGGAGCGGCACCGGGGAGCTGTTTTTT.

The chain has TRBV12-3 or TRBV12-4 and TRBJ2-7; possibly TRBD2 for D (7 bases). Trimming took off 5 bases at V and 1 base at J, with 15 bases between the two ends. This CDR3 region has 15 residues. CDR3 protein: CASSPAGARSYEQYF. DNA of the CDR3: TGTGCCAGCAGTCCTGCGGGGGCCAGATCCTACGAGCAGTACTTC.

The V call is TRBV23-1, the J call TRBJ2-7; D is ambiguous. Being an ORF, TRBV23-1 has a function that is uncertain. V lost 8 bases, J lost 3 bases, and 8 bases lay in between. The CDR3 runs to 11 residues. CDR3 bases: TGCGCCAGCTGGGATTTCTACGAGCAGTACTTC. It encodes CASWDFYEQYF.

CDR3 nucleotides: TGTGCCAGCAGCGCGCGACTAGCGGGAGGAGGGACCTACAATGAGCAGTTCTTC. Translating gives CASSARLAGGGTYNEQFF. This chain connects TRBV7-9 to TRBJ2-1; TRBD2 agrees at 13 bases. This CDR3 is 18 amino acids long. Germline V CDR1 and CDR2: SEHNR, FQNEAQ (reference sequence). J gave up 2 bases and V 5 bases, and 9 bases lay outside the gene matches. Together with reference TRBV7-9 and TRBJ2-1, the CDR3 gives the full variable domain: DTGVSQNPRHKITKRGQNVTFRCDPISEHNRLYWYRQTLGQGPEFLTYFQNEAQLEKSRLLSDRFSAERPKGSFSTLEIQRTEQGDSAMYLCASSARLAGGGTYNEQFFGPGTRLTVL.

The V call is TRBV5-1, the J call TRBJ2-1; D perhaps matches TRBD1 (5 bases). This CDR3 has 12 residues. Between the trimmed V and J ends, which lost 1 base and 11 bases, there was a span of 10 bases. Germline loops: CDR1 SGHRS, CDR2 YFSETQ. The CDR3, as DNA: TGCGCCAGCAGCTTGTCGCAGGGCCAGCAGTTCTTC. Protein product: CASSLSQGQQFF.

J is TRBJ2-4 and V is TRBV29-1, with D unresolved. The CDR3 is made up of 12 amino acids. V lost 7 bases, J lost 5 bases, and 12 bases lay in between. Germline values: CDR1 SQVTM, CDR2 ANQGSEA. CDR3 in DNA: TGCAGCGCTCAAGGGATAGAAAACATTCAGTACTTC. As protein: CSAQGIENIQYF.

This clonotype was recorded a few times. V is TRBV6-5 and J is TRBJ2-5; D call uncertain. Germline loops: CDR1 MNHEY, CDR2 SVGAGI. The germline V and J ends were trimmed by 5 bases and 4 bases, with 11 bases remaining between them. This CDR3 is 13 amino acids long. The CDR3 loop is CASSILRAETQYF. CDR3 bases: TGTGCCAGCAGTATACTCCGTGCAGAGACCCAGTACTTC.

The chain recombines TRBV27 with TRBJ2-5; no clear D gene. Germline assignment: CDR1 MNHEY and CDR2 SMNVEV (reference sequence). With 1 base removed from V and 5 bases from J, the gap between germline ends came to 8 bases. The CDR3 spans 13 residues. CDR3 bases: TGTGCCAGCAGTTTATTGTCCCGGGAGACCCAGTACTTC. Its protein is CASSLLSRETQYF.

This clonotype was detected a few times. The rearrangement joins TRBV19 to TRBJ2-5; 7 nucleotides line up with TRBD1. This CDR3 spans 15 amino acids. V dropped 7 bases and J dropped 1; count of bases not matched to a gene: 9. Germline assignment: CDR1 LNHDA and CDR2 SQIVND (reference sequence). The CDR3 region is CASTDRAETQETQYF. The DNA for the CDR3 is TGTGCCAGTACCGACAGGGCCGAGACCCAAGAGACCCAGTACTTC.

This clonotype showed up many times. The gene calls are TRBV19 and TRBJ2-7; 7 bases agree with TRBD2. V shed 3 bases and J 4 bases; nucleotides not matched to a gene: 6. Germline assignment: CDR1 LNHDA and CDR2 SQIVND (reference sequence). This CDR3 is built from 14 residues. The CDR3 loop reads CASSINPGGYEQYF. DNA of the CDR3: TGTGCCAGTAGTATCAATCCGGGGGGATACGAGCAGTACTTC.

This clonotype was seen more than once but under ten times. The chain is built from TRBV3-1 and TRBJ2-1, with 12 nucleotides matching TRBD2. Trimming removed 1 base from V and 7 bases from J; junction bases left unmatched: 8. This CDR3 contains 17 residues. CDR1 and CDR2 from the germline V gene are LGHDT and YNNKEL (reference sequence). The chain's CDR3 is CASSQGHSLAGGNEQFF. In nucleotides, the CDR3 is TGTGCCAGCAGCCAAGGTCATTCGCTAGCGGGGGGGAATGAGCAGTTCTTC.

This clonotype has more than one count but fewer than ten. The chain employs TRBV3-1 and TRBJ1-4; maybe TRBD1 (5 bases). The V gene lost 1 base and the J gene lost 6 bases, with 15 bases spanning the gap. This CDR3 is built from 16 residues. Germline CDR1 reads LGHDT; CDR2 reads YNNKEL (reference sequence). DNA of the CDR3: TGTGCCAGCAGCCAAGGGGCGTCAGGGAAGGATGAAAAACTGTTTTTT. The encoded protein is CASSQGASGKDEKLFF.